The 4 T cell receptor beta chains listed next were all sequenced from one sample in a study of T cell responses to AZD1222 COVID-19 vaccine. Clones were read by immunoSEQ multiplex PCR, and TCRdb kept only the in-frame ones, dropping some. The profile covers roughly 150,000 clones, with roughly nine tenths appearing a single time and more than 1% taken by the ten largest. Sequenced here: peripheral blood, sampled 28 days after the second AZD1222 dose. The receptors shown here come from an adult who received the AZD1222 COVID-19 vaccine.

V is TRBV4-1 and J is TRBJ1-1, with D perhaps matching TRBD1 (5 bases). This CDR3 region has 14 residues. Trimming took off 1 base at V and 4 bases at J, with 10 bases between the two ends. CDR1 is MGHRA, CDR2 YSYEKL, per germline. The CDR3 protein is CASSQGWGSTEAFF. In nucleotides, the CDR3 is TGCGCCAGCAGCCAAGGGTGGGGGAGCACTGAAGCTTTCTTT.

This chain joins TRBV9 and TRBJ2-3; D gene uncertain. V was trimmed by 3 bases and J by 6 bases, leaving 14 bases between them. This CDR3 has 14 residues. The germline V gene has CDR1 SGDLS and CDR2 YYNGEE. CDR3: CASSEWDSADTQYF. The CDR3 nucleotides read TGTGCCAGCAGCGAGTGGGATTCAGCGGATACGCAGTATTTT.

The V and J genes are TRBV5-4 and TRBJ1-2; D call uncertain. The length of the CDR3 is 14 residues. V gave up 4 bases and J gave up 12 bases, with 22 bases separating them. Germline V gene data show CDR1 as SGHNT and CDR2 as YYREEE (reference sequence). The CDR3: CASSLGSGSGTDTF. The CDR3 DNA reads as TGTGCCAGCAGCCTTGGGTCGGGGTCCGGCACTGACACCTTC. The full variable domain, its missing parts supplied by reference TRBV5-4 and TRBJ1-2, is ETGVTQSPTHLIKTRGQQVTLRCSSQSGHNTVSWYQQALGQGPQFIFQYYREEENGRGNFPPRFSGLQFPNYSSELNVNALELDDSALYLCASSLGSGSGTDTFGSGTRLTVV.

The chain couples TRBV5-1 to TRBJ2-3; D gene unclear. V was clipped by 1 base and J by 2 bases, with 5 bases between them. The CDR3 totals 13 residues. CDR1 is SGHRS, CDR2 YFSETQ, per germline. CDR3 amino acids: CASSLPDTDTQYF. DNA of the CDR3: TGCGCCAGCAGCTTGCCAGACACAGATACGCAGTATTTT.